These T cell receptor beta chains were read from a single sample in a study of cytomegalovirus exposure and HLA in healthy donors. Some clones are missing from TCRdb's copy, which holds only in-frame ones; the method was immunoSEQ multiplex PCR. The sample lists around 94,000 clones, roughly 76% seen once, with around a fifth in the top ten. Sequencing was done on a sample of PBMCs. The receptors were sampled from an older woman in good health and CMV-seropositive. CDR3s include the opening cysteine and the closing phenylalanine or tryptophan. The order of the fields is J gene, V gene, D gene, clone size, CDR3 protein, CDR3 DNA. A D gene is named only where the DNA matches it firmly. Where a row states a size, it is once, few, many or the class of an expanded clone; other rows omit it.

J: TRBJ2-3
V: TRBV5-6
D: -
size: few
CDR3: CASSLAGQGTDTQYF
DNA: TGTGCCAGCAGCTTGGCGGGGCAGGGGACAGATACGCAGTATTTT

J: TRBJ2-1
V: TRBV25-1
D: TRBD2
size: -
CDR3: CASSVTGTSGIYNEQFF
DNA: TGTGCCAGCAGTGTAACCGGGACTAGCGGGATATACAATGAGCAGTTCTTC

J: TRBJ1-2
V: TRBV11-2
D: -
size: -
CDR3: CASSLHVDGGSFGYTF
DNA: TGTGCCAGCAGCTTACATGTCGACGGGGGTAGTTTTGGCTACACCTTC

J: TRBJ2-1
V: TRBV2
D: -
size: few
CDR3: CASSDKRLFDEQFF
DNA: TGTGCCAGCAGTGATAAGAGGTTGTTCGATGAGCAGTTCTTC

J: TRBJ2-1
V: TRBV11-2
D: -
size: -
CDR3: CASSSPRSSYNEQFF
DNA: TGTGCCAGCAGCTCCCCCAGAAGCTCCTACAATGAGCAGTTCTTC

J: TRBJ2-3
V: TRBV2
D: TRBD1
size: -
CDR3: CASSLDRTSTDTQYF
DNA: TGTGCCAGCAGTTTGGACAGGACTAGCACAGATACGCAGTATTTT

J: TRBJ2-7
V: TRBV6-6
D: -
size: -
CDR3: CASSTLSVGAEQYF
DNA: TGTGCCAGCAGTACCCTCTCGGTGGGGGCCGAGCAGTACTTC

J: TRBJ1-2
V: TRBV7-9
D: -
size: -
CDR3: CSSSSWTDYGYTF
DNA: TGTTCCAGCAGCTCTTGGACAGACTATGGCTACACCTTC

J: TRBJ2-2
V: TRBV11-2
D: TRBD2
size: -
CDR3: CASSLGAGLVGGELFF
DNA: TGTGCCAGCAGCTTAGGAGCGGGACTAGTCGGCGGGGAGCTGTTTTTT

J: TRBJ1-5
V: TRBV28
D: TRBD1
size: -
CDR3: CASSLRGQAINQPQHF
DNA: TGTGCCAGCAGTTTAAGGGGACAGGCTATCAATCAGCCCCAGCATTTT

J: TRBJ2-2
V: TRBV4-1
D: TRBD1
size: -
CDR3: CASSQEAGQGFTGELFF
DNA: TGCGCCAGCAGCCAAGAGGCGGGACAGGGGTTTACCGGGGAGCTGTTTTTT

J: TRBJ1-1
V: TRBV4-1
D: TRBD1
size: -
CDR3: CASSQVPEAGGLVAFF
DNA: TGCGCCAGCAGCCAAGTCCCGGAAGCAGGGGGCCTCGTGGCTTTCTTT

J: TRBJ1-1
V: TRBV2
D: -
size: few
CDR3: CASSERGDFWRTEAFF
DNA: TGTGCCAGCAGTGAACGGGGGGACTTTTGGAGGACTGAAGCTTTCTTT

J: TRBJ1-2
V: TRBV11-2
D: TRBD1
size: -
CDR3: CASSATGDYGYTF
DNA: TGTGCCAGCAGCGCTACAGGGGACTATGGCTACACCTTC

J: TRBJ2-1
V: TRBV7-2
D: TRBD1
size: -
CDR3: CASSRQGSWNEQFF
DNA: TGTGCCAGCAGCCGACAGGGGTCGTGGAATGAGCAGTTCTTC

J: TRBJ1-1
V: TRBV19
D: -
size: -
CDR3: CASSTDRTTAQAFF
DNA: TGTGCCAGTAGTACCGACCGGACAACAGCCCAGGCTTTCTTT

J: TRBJ2-5
V: TRBV7-8
D: TRBD1
size: once
CDR3: CASSGNRGRRETQYF
DNA: TGTGCCAGCAGCGGCAACAGGGGGCGACGGGAGACCCAGTACTTC

J: TRBJ1-1
V: TRBV12-5
D: -
size: -
CDR3: CASGRGIGYTEAFF
DNA: TGTGCTAGTGGTCGAGGGATTGGATACACTGAAGCTTTCTTT

J: TRBJ2-2
V: TRBV7-6
D: -
size: -
CDR3: CASSHGTPSQGELFF
DNA: TGTGCCAGCAGCCACGGGACACCCTCTCAGGGGGAGCTGTTTTTT

J: TRBJ2-1
V: TRBV7-9
D: -
size: -
CDR3: CASSLGLEGGGEQFF
DNA: TGTGCCAGCAGCTTAGGACTAGAGGGTGGCGGTGAGCAGTTCTTC

J: TRBJ2-5
V: TRBV10-3
D: TRBD2
size: once
CDR3: CAISDMTGGLATQYF
DNA: TGTGCCATCAGTGATATGACGGGAGGGCTCGCGACCCAGTACTTC

J: TRBJ1-2
V: TRBV7-9
D: TRBD1
size: -
CDR3: CASSSSGTGGYGYTF
DNA: TGTGCCAGCAGCTCGTCCGGGACAGGGGGCTATGGCTACACCTTC

J: TRBJ2-7
V: TRBV5-1
D: -
size: few
CDR3: CASSFFGEKRQYF
DNA: TGCGCCAGCAGCTTTTTCGGGGAAAAACGGCAGTACTTC

J: TRBJ2-4
V: TRBV4-1
D: -
size: -
CDR3: CASSQETSRPGNIQYF
DNA: TGCGCCAGCAGCCAAGAAACATCAAGGCCGGGTAACATTCAGTACTTC

J: TRBJ2-1
V: TRBV10-3
D: TRBD2
size: -
CDR3: CAIRGRATENEQFF
DNA: TGTGCCATTCGCGGGAGGGCCACGGAGAATGAGCAGTTCTTC

J: TRBJ2-2
V: TRBV15
D: -
size: -
CDR3: CATSRDRITGELFF
DNA: TGTGCCACCAGCAGAGATAGAATCACCGGGGAGCTGTTTTTT

J: TRBJ1-5
V: TRBV11-2
D: TRBD1
size: once
CDR3: CASSLRTGGGTQPQHF
DNA: TGTGCCAGCAGCTTAAGGACAGGGGGTGGAACTCAGCCCCAGCATTTT

J: TRBJ1-1
V: TRBV6-5
D: TRBD1
size: few
CDR3: CASSYLQGARAFF
DNA: TGTGCCAGCAGTTACTTACAGGGGGCTCGAGCTTTCTTT